The 19 T cell receptor beta chains below all came from one sample that was sequenced in a study of prognosis after radiotherapy for stage I lung cancer. Amplification of TCR beta CDR3 from genomic DNA used two-round multiplex PCR. Primers targeting each individual TRBV and TRBJ gene were applied in first-round PCR. One entry per CDR3 protein results from TCRdb running MiXCR on the multiplex PCR reads. This table has roughly 38,000 distinct CDR3 sequences, roughly a quarter appearing once. The sequencing used PBMCs, collected before or after stereotactic body radiation therapy (not recorded which). The receptors originated from a donor aged 50 or older with non-small cell lung cancer.

This clonotype was observed many times. The chain employs TRBV13 and TRBJ2-7; 11 bases are a match to TRBD2. Losses at the gene ends were 3 bases for V and 4 bases for J; bases not matched to a gene: 8. CDR1 is PRHDT and CDR2 is FYEKMQ in the germline V gene (reference sequence). The CDR3 is 16 amino acids. The CDR3 here is CASSLALSGRVYEQYF. The DNA for the CDR3 is TGTGCCAGCAGCTTGGCTCTTAGCGGGAGGGTGTACGAGCAGTACTTC.

A word on this clonotype: The junction departs from the called germline gene at one end, perhaps through a read error. The chain uses TRBV28 and TRBJ2-1; a possible D gene is TRBD2 (7 bases). Germline V gene lookup returns CDR1 MDHEN and CDR2 SYDVKM. This CDR3 is 15 amino acids long. The CDR3: CANSLGGAGDDEQFF. For the CDR3, the DNA is TGTGCCAACAGTTTGGGGGGGGCTGGCGACGATGAGCAGTTCTTC.

The sample holds many counts of this clonotype. The chain links TRBV5-1 to TRBJ2-3; D is ambiguous. Germline V gene data show CDR1 as SGHRS and CDR2 as YFSETQ. CDR3 length: 15 amino acids. With 0 bases removed from V and 4 bases from J, the gap between germline ends came to 12 bases. The CDR3 DNA reads as TGCGCCAGCAGCTTGGGTGGTGGCACATCAGATACGCAGTATTTT. As protein: CASSLGGGTSDTQYF. The complete variable domain, with remaining parts taken from reference TRBV5-1 and TRBJ2-3, reads KAGVTQTPRYLIKTRGQQVTLSCSPISGHRSVSWYQQTPGQGLQFLFEYFSETQRNKGNFPGRFSGRQFSNSRSEMNVSTLELGDSALYLCASSLGGGTSDTQYFGPGTRLTVL.

At least ten counts were recorded for this clonotype. This chain links TRBV20-1 with TRBJ1-2; 8 bases line up with TRBD1. V dropped 5 bases and J dropped 2; count of bases not matched to a gene: 10. The germline V gene encodes CDR1 DFQATT and CDR2 SNEGSKA (reference sequence). The CDR3 spans 15 residues. The CDR3 loop is CSARPPGQVNYGYTF. The CDR3 DNA is TGCAGTGCTCGCCCGCCGGGACAGGTCAACTATGGCTACACCTTC.

Many counts were recorded for this clonotype. This chain connects TRBV20-1 to TRBJ2-1, with 8 bases aligning to TRBD2. The CDR3 has 13 amino acids. CDR1 is DFQATT and CDR2 is SNEGSKA in the germline V gene (reference sequence). Trimming took 2 bases from V and 10 from J; bases not matched to a gene: 7. Here the CDR3 reads CSARLAGTGEQFF. The CDR3 DNA reads as TGCAGTGCTAGATTAGCGGGAACGGGGGAGCAGTTCTTC.

Ten or more counts support this clonotype. The chain couples TRBV24-1 to TRBJ2-5, with TRBD1 matching 10 bases. The CDR3 contains 16 residues. Germline-derived CDR1 and CDR2 are KGHDR and SFDVKD. The trim removed 4 bases at V and 2 bases at J, leaving 6 bases unmatched. CDR3 loop: CATSDSGTGVQETQYF. DNA for the CDR3: TGTGCCACCAGTGACTCCGGGACAGGGGTTCAAGAGACCCAGTACTTC.

Comments on this clonotype: A much larger clone differs by one base, so this may be a read error. The rearrangement uses TRBV2 and TRBJ1-1; possibly TRBD1 for D (6 bases). V lost 4 bases, J lost 4 bases, and 13 bases lay in between. The CDR3 has 14 amino acids. CDR1 SNHLY and CDR2 FYNNEI come from the germline V gene. The CDR3 bases are TGTGCCAGCAGTGCCATTACAGGGAGCACTGAAGCTTTCTTT. It codes for CASSAITGSTEAFF. Drawing the rest from reference TRBV2 and TRBJ1-1, the complete variable domain is EPEVTQTPSHQVTQMGQEVILRCVPISNHLYFYWYRQILGQKVEFLVSFYNNEISEKSEIFDDQFSVERPDGSNFTLKIRSTKLEDSAMYFCASSAITGSTEAFFGQGTRLTVV.

The chain couples TRBV7-9 to TRBJ1-5, with D possibly matching TRBD1 (6 bases). CDR1 is SEHNR, CDR2 FQNEAQ, per germline (reference sequence). The CDR3 runs to 14 residues. Deletions cut 4 bases from V and 2 bases from J, with 9 bases between. The CDR3 spells CASSSEGGNQPQHF. CDR3 coding DNA: TGTGCCAGCAGCTCCGAGGGGGGCAATCAGCCCCAGCATTTT.

This clonotype was seen repeatedly, ten times or more. The chain joins TRBV7-3 to TRBJ2-7; perhaps TRBD1 as D (6 bases). V dropped 5 bases and J dropped 0 bases, with 14 bases sitting between them. Looked up from germline, CDR1 is SGHTA and CDR2 is FQGTGA. The CDR3 totals 15 residues. This CDR3 reads CASSLDRLDSYEQYF. The CDR3 DNA follows: TGTGCCAGCAGCCTCGACAGGCTCGACTCCTACGAGCAGTACTTC.

This clonotype was detected many times. This chain uses TRBV5-6 with TRBJ2-3; 14 positions match TRBD2. The CDR3 is made up of 15 amino acids. V lost 4 bases and J lost 6; bases outside the gene matches: 4. Germline CDR1 and CDR2: SGHDT and YYEEEE. DNA for the CDR3: TGTGCCAGCAGCGAGGGACTAGCGGGAGTGGATACGCAGTATTTT. It codes for CASSEGLAGVDTQYF.

Comments on this clonotype: A far larger clone is just one base off, so this is likely a read error. V and J are TRBV6-1 and TRBJ2-7; unclear D gene. Germline CDR1 and CDR2: MNHNS and SASEGT. Trimming pared 7 bases from V and 0 bases from J, leaving 10 bases between. CDR3 length: 13 residues. DNA of the CDR3: TGTGCCAGCATTTCACAGAGCTCCTACGAGCAGTACTTC. Its protein product is CASISQSSYEQYF.

This clonotype came up once. A much larger clone sits a single nucleotide away, making a read error possible. The rearrangement joins TRBV6-2 or TRBV6-3 to TRBJ2-5; 7 bases are a match to TRBD1. The CDR3 loop spans 15 amino acids. CDR1 is MNHEY and CDR2 is SVGEGT in the germline V gene. Trimming removed 8 bases from V and 4 bases from J; junction bases left unmatched: 13. For the CDR3, the DNA is TGTGCCAGCGGGCCCCCGACAGGGTGGTTAGAGACCCAGTACTTC. This translates into CASGPPTGWLETQYF.

At least ten counts were recorded for this clonotype. The chain combines TRBV2 with TRBJ2-1; 10 positions match TRBD2. The length of the CDR3 is 15 residues. Germline lookup yields CDR1 SNHLY and CDR2 FYNNEI. After removal of 10 bases from V and 10 bases from J, the junction contained 16 bases not matched to a gene. The CDR3 sequence: CAIPEIAGGGREQFF. The CDR3 DNA reads as TGTGCCATCCCGGAAATAGCGGGGGGTGGGAGGGAGCAGTTCTTC.

Regarding this clonotype: This sequence is one base from a far larger clone and is likely a read error. V usage is TRBV6-4 and J usage is TRBJ2-2; 7 bases fit TRBD1. Germline values: CDR1 MRHNA, CDR2 SNTAGT. V shed 8 bases, J shed 15 bases, and the junction held 15 bases outside the gene matches. This CDR3 contains 13 residues. CDR3 sequence: CASLTDLTGMMFF. The CDR3 DNA is TGTGCCAGCCTAACCGATTTGACAGGGATGATGTTTTTT.

There are many counts of this clonotype. This chain uses TRBV18 with TRBJ1-2; D is perhaps TRBD1 (5 bases). Deletions cut 1 base from V and 5 bases from J, with 11 bases between. The CDR3 is 14 amino acids. Germline assignment: CDR1 KGHSH and CDR2 LQKENI. The CDR3 DNA sequence: TGTGCCAGCTCACCACAGGGGAAGGAATATGGCTACACCTTC. Its protein is CASSPQGKEYGYTF.

On this clonotype: This may be a read error, as it is one base from a much larger clone. The chain has TRBV18 and TRBJ2-5; D unresolved. Germline assignment: CDR1 KGHSH and CDR2 LQKENI. This CDR3 comprises 13 residues. Trimming shortened V by 6 bases and J by 2 bases, and 10 bases separated the two germline ends. CDR3 DNA: TGTGCCAGCTCTCAGAATCTTCAAGAGACCCAGTACTTC. This encodes CASSQNLQETQYF.

This clonotype showed up many times. This rearrangement joins TRBV10-3 to TRBJ1-6; TRBD1 matches at 7 bases. Trimming at V came to 0 bases and at J to 10 bases, leaving 9 bases not matched to a gene. Germline V gives CDR1 ENHRY, CDR2 SYGVKD. The CDR3 spans 16 residues. The CDR3 here is CAISESIERGQSPLHF. CDR3 nucleotide sequence: TGTGCCATCAGTGAGTCGATCGAGAGGGGGCAATCACCCCTCCACTTT.

In this sample, this clonotype turned up many times. The chain is built from TRBV6-4 and TRBJ1-1, with D uncertain. The CDR3 length is 13 residues. Trimming shortened V by 0 bases and J by 2 bases, and 4 bases separated the two germline ends. The V gene's germline CDR1 is MRHNA and CDR2 SNTAGT. This CDR3 reads CASSDSSNTEAFF. DNA for the CDR3: TGTGCCAGCAGTGACTCCAGTAACACTGAAGCTTTCTTT.

This clonotype was recorded many times. This rearrangement joins TRBV6-1 to TRBJ1-2; 9 bases agree with TRBD1. Per germline, CDR1 MNHNS and CDR2 SASEGT. Germline trimming cut 5 bases from V and 6 bases from J; bases unmatched to any gene: 7. The CDR3 is 14 residues long. The DNA for the CDR3 is TGTGCCAGCAGTCAAACAGGGGGCAGAGATGGCTACACCTTC. Protein product: CASSQTGGRDGYTF.